These 7 T cell receptor beta chains share one sample of origin, sequenced in a study of blood T cell repertoires in COVID-19. Repertoires were generated with immunoSEQ multiplex PCR, while TCRdb's copy carries only in-frame clones and drops some. Among 300,000 to 350,000 clones listed, around nine tenths were seen once. Material for sequencing was PBMCs or T cells enriched from blood (not recorded which). These receptors were collected from a woman aged 25 to 39 who had been exposed to COVID-19.

The rearrangement links TRBV6-5 to TRBJ1-6; tentative D call: TRBD1 (6 bases). The CDR3 extends over 15 amino acids. V was cut by 0 bases and J by 8 bases, with 11 bases left in between. Germline lookup yields CDR1 MNHEY and CDR2 SVGAGI. CDR3 DNA: TGTGCCAGCAGTTACTCGATAGGACAGTATTCACCCCTCCACTTT. Residues: CASSYSIGQYSPLHF.

This rearrangement joins TRBV30 to TRBJ1-1; D might be TRBD1 (5 bases). With 5 bases removed from V and 7 bases from J, the gap between germline ends came to 20 bases. Germline-derived CDR1 and CDR2 are GTSNPN and SVGIG (reference sequence). The CDR3 covers 14 residues. CDR3 region: CAWGGIPGESEAFF. The CDR3 DNA follows: TGTGCCTGGGGGGGGATACCGGGAGAAAGTGAAGCTTTCTTT.

The rearrangement uses TRBV6-1 and TRBJ1-5; no definite D call. V was pared by 3 bases and J by 6 bases, with 6 bases between. The CDR3 loop spans 12 amino acids. In germline, CDR1 is MNHNS, CDR2 SASEGT. CDR3 sequence (DNA): TGTGCCAGCAGTGATCGGGTTCAGCCCCAGCATTTT. Its translation: CASSDRVQPQHF.

The chain joins TRBV29-1 to TRBJ1-2; the D gene is possibly TRBD1 (6 bases). Germline V gene data show CDR1 as SQVTM and CDR2 as ANQGSEA. Trimming took off 7 bases at V and 7 bases at J, with 10 bases between the two ends. The CDR3 runs 10 residues. The chain's CDR3 is CSDPGVGYTF. The CDR3 coding sequence is TGCAGCGACCCAGGGGTTGGCTACACCTTC. The complete variable domain, with remaining parts taken from reference TRBV29-1 and TRBJ1-2, reads SAVISQKPSRDICQRGTSLTIQCQVDSQVTMMFWYRQQPGQSLTLIATANQGSEATYESGFVIDKFPISRPNLTFSTLTVSNMSPEDSSIYLCSDPGVGYTFGSGTRLTVV.

The chain couples TRBV15 to TRBJ1-2; TRBD1 matches 8 bases. CDR3 size: 15 residues. Trimming at V came to 1 base and at J to 2 bases, leaving 3 bases not matched to a gene. From germline, CDR1 is LNHNV and CDR2 YYDKDF (reference sequence). The CDR3 nucleotides are TGTGCCACCAGCAGAGGGGGACAGGCAAACTATGGCTACACCTTC. Translation gives CATSRGGQANYGYTF.

The rearrangement uses TRBV9 and TRBJ1-3, with 9 bases that match TRBD1. This CDR3 spans 16 amino acids. V was clipped by 4 bases and J by 0 bases; unmatched bases: 5. Per germline, CDR1 SGDLS and CDR2 YYNGEE. The CDR3 coding sequence is TGTGCCAGCAGCCCTAAACAGGGGGCCTCTGGAAACACCATATATTTT. Protein sequence: CASSPKQGASGNTIYF.

The chain is built from TRBV10-3 and TRBJ1-2, with 11 bases matching TRBD1. CDR1 is ENHRY and CDR2 is SYGVKD in the germline V gene. There are 14 residues in the CDR3. V lost 6 bases to trimming and J lost 4 bases; unmatched junction nucleotides: 4. In nucleotides, the CDR3 is TGTGCCATCAGGGGACAGGGGGGATCCTATGGCTACACCTTC. As protein: CAIRGQGGSYGYTF.